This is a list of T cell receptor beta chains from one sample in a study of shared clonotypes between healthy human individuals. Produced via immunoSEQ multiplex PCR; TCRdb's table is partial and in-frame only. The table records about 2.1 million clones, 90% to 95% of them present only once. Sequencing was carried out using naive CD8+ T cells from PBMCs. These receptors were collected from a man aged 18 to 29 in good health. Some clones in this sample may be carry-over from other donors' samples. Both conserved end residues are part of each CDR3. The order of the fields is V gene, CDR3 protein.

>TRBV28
CASSEGAEAFF
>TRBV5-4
CASSQGLAGLPDTQYF
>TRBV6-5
CASSSGRWATNEKLFF
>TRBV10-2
CASKLDRTSNQPQHF
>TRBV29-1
CSVPAGPFNTGELFF
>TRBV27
CASSLAGGPGTGELFF
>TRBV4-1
CASSSKLGGNEQFF
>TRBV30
CAWSVPLAHVYTF
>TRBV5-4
CASSLAVAGSSYNEQFF
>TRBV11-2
CASSLAGLAFPPAQYF
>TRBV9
CASSPIPDITYSSYNEQFF
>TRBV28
CASSSPMGAEGYKDEQYF
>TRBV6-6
CASRSWREGDTQYF
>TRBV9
CASSGTTGGQAFF
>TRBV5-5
CASSPGPEAFF
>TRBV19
CASSMGQGPYEQYF
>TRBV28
CASSLNSAGGRFF
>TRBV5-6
CASSVAGSSYEQYF
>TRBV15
CATSRDLGIADTQYF
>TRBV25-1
CASTGLNTEAFF
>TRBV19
CASKYYQPQHF
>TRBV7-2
CASSLDGGAGYEQYF